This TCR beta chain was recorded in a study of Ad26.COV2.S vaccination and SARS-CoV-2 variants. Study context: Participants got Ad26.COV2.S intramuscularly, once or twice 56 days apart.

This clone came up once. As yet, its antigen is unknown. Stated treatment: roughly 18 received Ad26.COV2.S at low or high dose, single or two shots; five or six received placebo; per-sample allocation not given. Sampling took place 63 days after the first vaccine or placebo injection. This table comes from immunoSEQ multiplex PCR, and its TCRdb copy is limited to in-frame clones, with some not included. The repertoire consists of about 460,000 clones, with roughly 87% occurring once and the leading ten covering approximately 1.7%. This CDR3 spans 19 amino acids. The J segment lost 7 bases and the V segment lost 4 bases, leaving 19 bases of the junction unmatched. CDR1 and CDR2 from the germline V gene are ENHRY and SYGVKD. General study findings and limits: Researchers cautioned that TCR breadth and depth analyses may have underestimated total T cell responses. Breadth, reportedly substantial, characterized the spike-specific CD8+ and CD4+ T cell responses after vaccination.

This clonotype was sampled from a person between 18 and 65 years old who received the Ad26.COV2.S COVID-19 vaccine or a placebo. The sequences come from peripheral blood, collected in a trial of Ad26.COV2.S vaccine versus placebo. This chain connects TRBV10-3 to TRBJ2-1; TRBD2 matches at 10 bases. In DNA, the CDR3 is TGTGCCATCAGTGCCTCGGGGCGATTTCTAGCGGGAGTGGATAATGAGCAGTTCTTC. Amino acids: CAISASGRFLAGVDNEQFF.